One sample yielded the 29 T cell receptor beta chains listed below, sequenced in a study of OX40 agonist ivuxolimab in advanced cancers. TCRdb's table, derived via immunoSEQ multiplex PCR, lists solely in-frame clones and lacks some. The sample holds approximately 100,000 clones, around 90% seen once. The starting material was CD4+ or CD8+ T cells sorted from blood, obtained in a trial of the OX40 agonist ivuxolimab. The receptors stem from an adult with an advanced solid tumor such as melanoma, head and neck, liver or kidney cancer.

This chain uses TRBV9 with TRBJ2-7; D possibly corresponds to TRBD1 (7 bases). Germline-derived CDR1 and CDR2 are SGDLS and YYNGEE. V was cut by 2 bases and J by 6 bases, with 18 bases left in between. The CDR3 covers 15 residues. CDR3 loop: CASSVFGQGGSEQYF. CDR3 sequence (DNA): TGTGCCAGCAGCGTCTTTGGGCAGGGGGGTTCCGAGCAGTACTTC.

The genes are TRBV9 and TRBJ2-3; 9 nucleotides match TRBD2. V gave up 0 bases and J gave up 5 bases; unmatched junction bases: 7. The germline V gene has CDR1 SGDLS and CDR2 YYNGEE. The CDR3 is 16 residues long. DNA of the CDR3: TGTGCCAGCAGCGTAGAGGTGCGGGGGGGCGAAGATACGCAGTATTTT. As protein: CASSVEVRGGEDTQYF.

This sequence joins TRBV5-5 and TRBJ1-5; TRBD1 might be the D (6 bases). Trimming pared 2 bases from V and 1 base from J, leaving 22 bases between. The CDR3 spans 19 residues. Germline CDR1 SGHKS, CDR2 YYEKEE (reference sequence). The DNA of the CDR3 is TGTGCCAGCAGCTTTGAAACGACAGGATGGGGAAAAAGCAATCAGCCCCAGCATTTT. Translation gives CASSFETTGWGKSNQPQHF.

This rearrangement joins TRBV11-3 to TRBJ2-2; the D gene is possibly TRBD1 (6 bases). The germline V gene encodes CDR1 SGHNT and CDR2 YENEEA. V was cut by 5 bases and J by 6 bases, with 10 bases left in between. The CDR3 covers 13 residues. For the CDR3, the DNA is TGTGCCAGCAGCCACCACAGGGCCGGGGAGCTGTTTTTT. Translation: CASSHHRAGELFF.

The chain recombines TRBV11-2 with TRBJ2-7, with a tentative D call TRBD2 (5 bases). The germline V gene encodes CDR1 SGHAT and CDR2 FQNNGV. The V end lost 5 bases, the J end lost 2 bases, and 13 bases lay between the germline ends. The CDR3 is 14 amino acids. The CDR3 region is CASSHGNSPYEQYF. The CDR3 DNA reads TGTGCCAGCAGCCACGGGAACAGCCCCTACGAGCAGTACTTC.

The V and J genes are TRBV28 and TRBJ2-2; D not resolved. The CDR3 has 16 residues. Trimming cost V 3 bases and J 2 bases, with 13 bases left between them. Germline loops: CDR1 MDHEN, CDR2 SYDVKM. The CDR3 nucleotides are TGTGCCAGCAGTTTTAAGGGTACCCACAACACCGGGGAGCTGTTTTTT. Translated, it gives CASSFKGTHNTGELFF.

The V call is TRBV4-1, the J call TRBJ2-1; the match to TRBD2 covers 8 bases. Trimming cost V 4 bases and J 4 bases; bases outside gene matches: 9. CDR1 and CDR2 from the germline V gene are MGHRA and YSYEKL. The CDR3 runs 16 residues. CDR3 region: CASSPTEAGVYNEQFF. DNA for the CDR3: TGCGCCAGCAGCCCCACGGAAGCGGGGGTTTACAATGAGCAGTTCTTC.

V is TRBV19 and J is TRBJ1-5, with TRBD1 matching over 10 bases. The CDR3 is 14 amino acids. J lost 5 bases, V lost 7 bases, and 5 bases had no gene match. CDR1 and CDR2 (germline): LNHDA, SQIVND (reference sequence). This chain's CDR3 is CASNDRGRDQPQHF. The CDR3, as DNA: TGTGCCAGTAACGACAGGGGGCGGGATCAGCCCCAGCATTTT. The complete variable domain, with remaining parts taken from reference TRBV19 and TRBJ1-5, reads DGGITQSPKYLFRKEGQNVTLSCEQNLNHDAMYWYRQDPGQGLRLIYYSQIVNDFQKGDIAEGYSVSREKKESFPLTVTSAQKNPTAFYLCASNDRGRDQPQHFGDGTRLSIL.

The rearrangement uses TRBV5-4 and TRBJ1-2; TRBD1 is a possible D gene (5 bases). Trimming shortened V by 4 bases and J by 8 bases, and 15 bases separated the two germline ends. Germline lookup yields CDR1 SGHNT and CDR2 YYREEE (reference sequence). The CDR3 covers 13 residues. The CDR3 spells CASSQEGRRGYTF. The CDR3, as DNA: TGTGCCAGCAGCCAGGAGGGGCGCAGGGGCTACACCTTC.

The chain links TRBV19 to TRBJ1-5; no reliable D call. Germline V gene sequence: CDR1 LNHDA, CDR2 SQIVND (reference sequence). This CDR3 is 12 amino acids long. V dropped 3 bases and J dropped 4 bases, with 4 bases sitting between them. In nucleotides, the CDR3 is TGTGCCAGTAGTATGTGGAATCAGCCCCAGCATTTT. The encoded protein is CASSMWNQPQHF.

The genes are TRBV5-8 and TRBJ1-4; D gene unclear. V was trimmed by 1 base and J by 8 bases, leaving 9 bases between them. The CDR3 sequence is 13 residues long. The V gene's germline CDR1 is SGHTS and CDR2 YDEGEE. CDR3 DNA: TGTGCCAGCAGCTTGAGACGGGAGGAAAAACTGTTTTTT. Encoded protein: CASSLRREEKLFF. Full variable domain (missing parts from reference TRBV5-8 and TRBJ1-4): EAGVTQSPTHLIKTRGQQATLRCSPISGHTSVYWYQQALGLGLQFLLWYDEGEERNRGNFPPRFSGRQFPNYSSELNVNALELEDSALYLCASSLRREEKLFFGSGTQLSVL.

The genes are TRBV4-2 and TRBJ2-5, with 11 bases lining up with TRBD1. Germline assignment: CDR1 LGHNA and CDR2 YNFKEQ. J lost 0 bases, V lost 1 base, and 1 base had no gene match. The CDR3 runs 16 residues. CDR3 residues: CASSQGDRGYQETQYF. Here the CDR3 DNA reads TGTGCCAGCAGCCAAGGGGACAGGGGGTACCAAGAGACCCAGTACTTC.

The chain carries TRBV5-1 and TRBJ2-7; 10 bases fit TRBD1. CDR1 SGHRS and CDR2 YFSETQ come from the germline V gene. The J segment lost 4 bases and the V segment lost 4 bases, leaving 5 bases of the junction unmatched. This CDR3 is built from 14 residues. Written as DNA, the CDR3 is TGCGCCAGCAGCCCGGGACAGGGGAAGTACGAGCAGTACTTC. This translates into CASSPGQGKYEQYF.

V usage is TRBV18 and J usage is TRBJ2-1, with 12 bases lining up with TRBD2. V dropped 0 bases and J dropped 8; count of bases not matched to a gene: 8. This CDR3 contains 17 residues. Per germline, CDR1 KGHSH and CDR2 LQKENI. CDR3 in amino acids: CASSPPISTSGGYEQFF. The CDR3 region has the DNA TGTGCCAGCTCACCACCGATCTCGACTAGCGGGGGATATGAGCAGTTCTTC.

The chain recombines TRBV5-1 with TRBJ2-7; 7 nucleotides match TRBD1. Losses at the gene ends were 0 bases for V and 2 bases for J; bases not matched to a gene: 2. CDR1 is SGHRS and CDR2 is YFSETQ in the germline V gene. This CDR3 region has 14 residues. Here the CDR3 DNA reads TGCGCCAGCAGCTTGGCTGGACAGGCCTACGAGCAGTACTTC. Translation: CASSLAGQAYEQYF. Full variable domain (missing parts from reference TRBV5-1 and TRBJ2-7): KAGVTQTPRYLIKTRGQQVTLSCSPISGHRSVSWYQQTPGQGLQFLFEYFSETQRNKGNFPGRFSGRQFSNSRSEMNVSTLELGDSALYLCASSLAGQAYEQYFGPGTRLTVT.

The genes are TRBV7-2 and TRBJ2-3; 7 nucleotides agree with TRBD2. The CDR3 consists of 14 residues. The germline CDR1 and CDR2 sequences are SGHTA and FQGNSA. J lost 2 bases, V lost 6 bases, and 5 bases had no gene match. CDR3 DNA: TGTGCCAGCAGGCCCGGGGGGACCACAGATACGCAGTATTTT. Translation gives CASRPGGTTDTQYF.

This clone was recorded a few times. The gene calls are TRBV4-1 and TRBJ1-1; no reliable D call. Germline V lookup: CDR1 MGHRA, CDR2 YSYEKL. The CDR3 length is 15 residues. The ends were cut back, 7 bases at V and 4 bases at J, with 19 bases in the middle. CDR3 in amino acids: CASTAGQISSTEAFF. In DNA form, the CDR3 reads TGCGCCAGCACCGCAGGTCAAATAAGTAGCACTGAAGCTTTCTTT.

This chain joins TRBV19 and TRBJ1-5, with unresolved D. In germline, CDR1 is LNHDA, CDR2 SQIVND (reference sequence). This CDR3 is built from 13 residues. The germline V and J ends were trimmed by 6 bases and 1 base, with 7 bases remaining between them. The CDR3 is CASRTESNQPQHF. Here the CDR3 DNA reads TGTGCCAGTAGGACGGAGAGCAATCAGCCCCAGCATTTT.

This rearrangement joins TRBV28 to TRBJ2-1; D may be TRBD1 (7 bases). From germline, CDR1 is MDHEN and CDR2 SYDVKM. Trimming stripped 10 bases from V and 8 bases from J, with 18 bases between. The CDR3 sequence is 13 residues long. CDR3 sequence reads: CATGGGAGHEQFF. In DNA, the CDR3 is TGTGCCACTGGAGGGGGCGCGGGTCATGAGCAGTTCTTC.

CDR3 region: CASSKGGKDTPGTEAFF. CDR3 coding DNA: TGTGCCAGCAGCAAAGGGGGGAAGGATACCCCGGGAACTGAAGCTTTCTTT. V is TRBV21-1 and J is TRBJ1-1. TRBV21-1 is given as a pseudogene. This CDR3 has 17 residues.

This clone has only a few counts. The V call is TRBV28, the J call TRBJ1-6; a possible D gene is TRBD1 (6 bases). This CDR3 comprises 13 residues. Germline V gene lookup returns CDR1 MDHEN and CDR2 SYDVKM. Trimming left V 2 bases short and J 15 bases short, with 14 bases between. This chain's CDR3 is CASSLANTGLLHF. For the CDR3, the DNA is TGTGCCAGCAGTTTAGCTAATACAGGGCTCCTCCACTTT.

This clone was seen more than once but under ten times. The genes are TRBV5-4 and TRBJ1-1, with D perhaps matching TRBD1 (5 bases). CDR3 length equals 15 residues. Germline loops: CDR1 SGHNT, CDR2 YYREEE (reference sequence). Trimming took off 4 bases at V and 2 bases at J, with 15 bases between the two ends. CDR3 residues: CASSPPGRKNTEAFF. The DNA for the CDR3 is TGTGCCAGCAGCCCCCCGGGACGGAAAAACACTGAAGCTTTCTTT.

J is TRBJ2-1 and V is TRBV19; D is possibly TRBD2 (7 bases). Trimming cost V 3 bases and J 0 bases, with 12 bases left between them. Germline values: CDR1 LNHDA, CDR2 SQIVND (reference sequence). The CDR3 extends over 16 amino acids. CDR3 in DNA: TGTGCCAGTAGTATGGGAGGGGGGCGCTCCTACAATGAGCAGTTCTTC. Amino acids: CASSMGGGRSYNEQFF.

The V gene is TRBV28, the J gene TRBJ1-5; D unresolved. The length of the CDR3 is 13 residues. Germline V lookup: CDR1 MDHEN, CDR2 SYDVKM. Trimming left V 2 bases short and J 7 bases short, with 9 bases between. The CDR3 reads CASSLIEGQPQHF. The CDR3 DNA follows: TGTGCCAGCAGTTTAATCGAGGGCCAGCCCCAGCATTTT.

The chain uses TRBV5-6 and TRBJ2-1; a weak D match, TRBD2 (7 bases). Per the germline V gene, CDR1 is SGHDT and CDR2 is YYEEEE. The CDR3 is made up of 17 amino acids. V lost 1 base and J lost 7, with 21 bases in between. The chain's CDR3 is CASSLLPLGGAKNEQFF. CDR3 DNA: TGTGCCAGCAGCTTGCTTCCCCTGGGGGGGGCCAAGAATGAGCAGTTCTTC. Full variable domain (remainder filled in from reference TRBV5-6 and TRBJ2-1): DAGVTQSPTHLIKTRGQQVTLRCSPKSGHDTVSWYQQALGQGPQFIFQYYEEEERQRGNFPDRFSGHQFPNYSSELNVNALLLGDSALYLCASSLLPLGGAKNEQFFGPGTRLTVL.

The chain has TRBV4-3 and TRBJ2-6; tentative D call: TRBD1 (5 bases). The CDR3 extends over 17 amino acids. Trimming took off 2 bases at V and 4 bases at J, with 15 bases between the two ends. The germline V gene encodes CDR1 LGHNA and CDR2 YSLEER. This CDR3 reads CASSQRTTLSGANVLTF. For the CDR3, the DNA is TGCGCCAGCAGCCAAAGGACAACTCTTTCCGGGGCCAACGTCCTGACTTTC.

V is TRBV14 and J is TRBJ2-5; possible D gene TRBD1, 5 bases. The CDR3 is 16 amino acids. CDR1 is SGHDN and CDR2 is FVKESK in the germline V gene. Trimming left V 4 bases short and J 4 bases short, with 19 bases between. In DNA, the CDR3 is TGTGCCAGCAGCCCCTCAGGGCGCCCTTTACTAGAGACCCAGTACTTC. It is translated as CASSPSGRPLLETQYF.

This clone was seen only a few times. The chain carries TRBV4-3 and TRBJ2-1; possibly TRBD1 or TRBD2 for D (5 bases each). The CDR3 has 14 residues. Trimming took off 0 bases at V and 10 bases at J, with 13 bases between the two ends. The germline gives CDR1 LGHNA, CDR2 YSLEER. CDR3 protein: CASSQEDEWDEQFF. DNA for the CDR3: TGCGCCAGCAGCCAAGAAGACGAGTGGGACGAGCAGTTCTTC.

J is TRBJ1-4 and V is TRBV4-3; D ambiguous. Germline V CDR1 and CDR2: LGHNA, YSLEER. The CDR3 has 15 residues. V gave up 0 bases and J gave up 3 bases, with 8 bases separating them. The CDR3 region has the DNA TGCGCCAGCAGCCAAGATGTGGAAGCTAATGAAAAACTGTTTTTT. Its protein product is CASSQDVEANEKLFF.